This T cell receptor (beta chain) originates from a study of molecular identifiers for immune sequencing clone quantification. Study context: Replicates split RNA from roughly 21,000 or 96,000 naive CD8 cells five ways, and the researchers sequenced four portions. Notes on the study in general: In CMV-specific effectors, clones above 20 copies held over 99% of molecules; naive, under 1%.

This clonotype was found a few times. The antigen remains unidentified. Naive CD8 T cell sorting was performed on the CD8+CD4-CCR7+CD45RA+ phenotype. A single record per CDR3 protein comes from TCRdb applying MiXCR to the PCR reads. In the table there are fewer than 100,000 distinct CDR3 sequences, roughly a fifth of which are singletons. Per germline, CDR1 MGHRA and CDR2 YSYEKL. V was shortened by 2 bases and J by 6 bases, with 7 bases between the two germline ends. The CDR3 length is 12 residues. This chain connects TRBV4-1 to TRBJ1-1; TRBD1 might be the D (5 bases). The sequence derives from a human donor in good health. Some libraries in this study had Jurkat cell RNA spiked in. The material sequenced was naive CD8+ T cells from blood, with Jurkat cell RNA spiked in. Documented subset: FACS-sorted CD8+CD4-CCR7+CD45RA+ naive T cells. CDR3 sequence: CASSQSGSEAFF. The CDR3 DNA reads as TGCGCCAGCAGCCAATCAGGGTCTGAAGCTTTCTTT.